This T cell receptor (beta chain) was sequenced for a study of blood T cell repertoires in COVID-19 (dated by TCRdb to about 2020). Study-wide context: Samples covering the acute and convalescent phases of COVID-19 were provided by collaborators in the United States, Italy and Spain. The material from the prospective study consisted of cDNA or gDNA derived from T cells, B-cell-depleted T cells, or PBMCs. Deeply sampled blood TCRbeta repertoires from subjects exposed to, actively infected with, or recovered from COVID-19 were included in the dataset. The repertoires were released in a freely available public database meant as a resource for research on the immune response to SARS-CoV-2. The samples were drawn from two sources: the first 160 participants of the ongoing ImmuneRACE study, and 950 to 1,500 subjects contributed by 6 global collaborators. Sample metadata almost always included a de-identified subject ID, COVID-19 status, age in years and sex. Where HLA class I and class II types were available, the types were taken from metadata supplied by the sample provider, not from assay-based typing.

The germline V gene sets CDR1 to SGDLS and CDR2 to YYNGEE. From its cysteine to its phenylalanine, the CDR3 spans 14 amino acids. Only the CDR3 part of the read is kept: 42 bases, read in frame from the first base. Between the V and J ends, shortened by 0 bases and 0 bases respectively, the junction contains 7 bases. The immunoSEQ Assay, a bias-controlled multiplex PCR, was used to amplify TCRbeta CDR3 regions from genomic DNA. Per the source publication's procedure: Nucleated cell counts per sample were estimated from amplification of reference gene primers within the assay. To quantify the absolute abundance of each unique TCRbeta CDR3 rearrangement, sequence reads were collapsed and filtered. For each sample, productive Simpson clonality was calculated as the square root of Simpson's diversity index over productive rearrangements. Entries here come from immuneACCESS through TCRdb and include only in-frame sequences with V and J called. Some clones fail to appear in such tables; in the studies checked, an unresolved V gene covers under half of the shortfall, and the cause of the remainder is unknown. V and J calls and clone size are as listed in that table; D and trimming were resolved from the DNA. This sample gives roughly 670,000 clones in total; about 87% of them show up just once. Of the sample, over 0.2% is held by the ten largest clones.

Collaborating institutions collected whole blood in K2EDTA tubes following their own protocols. For TCRbeta analysis, collaborators shipped samples as frozen whole blood, isolated PBMCs, or DNA extracted from either of those sample types. Points on this clone: Its target antigen remains unknown. No base qualities exist here, and no much larger clone lies one base off it.

Here is what the overall study found, with its caveats: The amount of clinical and demographic metadata varied by source and participant and was provided uncurated.

The rearrangement combines TRBV9 with TRBJ2-7; no D gene is confidently identified. The specimen sequenced was peripheral blood. The receptor was isolated from a woman aged 18-29 years with acute or convalescent COVID-19. The DNA is TGTGCCAGCAGCGTAGCTCGGAGCTCCTACGAGCAGTACTTC. Its protein is CASSVARSSYEQYF.